These 4 T cell receptor beta chains originate from one sample sequenced in a study of blood T cell repertoires in COVID-19. The data were produced by immunoSEQ multiplex PCR, yet TCRdb's version contains in-frame clones alone and is incomplete. The repertoire holds tens of thousands of clones, with 72% as singletons. The specimen was peripheral blood. These receptors came from a woman between 70 and 85 years old with COVID-19, enrolled during active disease.

This clone was counted only a few times. The genes are TRBV5-1 and TRBJ2-5, with 8 bases identical to TRBD2. The CDR3 totals 16 residues. Per the germline V gene, CDR1 is SGHRS and CDR2 is YFSETQ. After removal of 0 bases from V and 5 bases from J, the junction contained 9 bases not matched to a gene. The CDR3 bases are TGCGCCAGCAGCTTGGATTCAGCGGGAGTGGTGGAGACCCAGTACTTC. Translating it yields CASSLDSAGVVETQYF.

The count of this clone is one. The rearrangement joins TRBV4-1 to TRBJ2-7; maybe TRBD2 (6 bases). The CDR3 consists of 16 residues. V was clipped by 2 bases and J by 0 bases, with 14 bases between them. Germline CDR1 reads MGHRA; CDR2 reads YSYEKL. Here the CDR3 DNA reads TGCGCCAGCAGCCAATCGTGGCGGGGTAACTCCTACGAGCAGTACTTC. Amino acids: CASSQSWRGNSYEQYF.

This chain joins TRBV7-3 and TRBJ2-3; 7 bases map to TRBD2. The trim removed 3 bases at V and 3 bases at J, leaving 3 bases unmatched. The CDR3 runs 14 residues. Germline CDR1 reads SGHTA; CDR2 reads FQGTGA. The CDR3 sequence: CASSFSGITDTQYF. Written as DNA, the CDR3 is TGTGCCAGCAGCTTCAGCGGGATTACAGATACGCAGTATTTT.

This chain connects TRBV5-5 to TRBJ1-2; 9 bases are shared with TRBD1. The J segment lost 4 bases and the V segment lost 3 bases, leaving 10 bases of the junction unmatched. This CDR3 has 16 amino acids. The V gene's germline CDR1 is SGHKS and CDR2 YYEKEE (reference sequence). The CDR3 DNA reads as TGTGCCAGCAGCTATGTCCCGGGACAGGGTCCCTATGGCTACACCTTC. As protein: CASSYVPGQGPYGYTF.